The 13 T cell receptor beta chains reported below all come from one sample, sequenced in a study of CD8+ T cells in alopecia areata (dated by TCRdb to 2017 to 2018). Cells from pooled mouse cutaneous lymph nodes were stained for CD4, CD8alpha, NKG2D, NKG2ACE and other markers and then sorted on a BD Influx. Receptors were amplified or captured by the immunoSEQ multiplex PCR assay. For TCR sequencing, RNA was extracted from every sample and reverse transcribed into cDNA to serve as template. What TCRdb holds here is the immuneACCESS table cut down to in-frame rearrangements. Part of the clones is not present; checked against another copy, under half of the missing clones reflect an unresolved V gene, and the others are unexplained. For this sample the table reports 290,000 or so clones, with no clone seen just once. Around 1.2% of the sample is held by the ten biggest clonotypes. Material: CD4+ T cells sorted from a lymph node. All receptors come from a C3H/HeJ mouse with alopecia areata. The strain in question carries the MHC haplotype H2-k.

For this clone: All gene names here are mouse names. Coverage ceases 4 residues before the CDR3 finishes, and the germline J gene fills in the end. The chain has TRBV19 and TRBJ2-1; 8 bases are a match to TRBD2. The CDR3 runs to 16 residues. Germline V gene lookup returns CDR1 FNHDT and CDR2 SITEND (reference sequence). The junction had 3 bases not matched to a gene; V was cut back by 1 base and J by 0 bases. Incomplete CDR3 DNA: TGTGCCAGCAGTATAAGGGGGGGGCCTAACTATGCT. Its protein is CASSIRGGPNYA. The whole CDR3 protein reads CASSIRGGPNYAEQFF. Full variable domain (rest looked up from reference TRBV19 and TRBJ2-1): GGIITQTPKFLIGQEGQKLTLKCQQNFNHDTMYWYRQDSGKGLRLIYYSITENDLQKGDLSEGYDASREKKSSFSLTVTSAQKNEMAVFLCASSIRGGPNYAEQFFGPGTRLTVL.

A word on this clone: Gene names follow the mouse nomenclature. The CDR3 extends 4 residues past the end of the read, so its final part is completed from the germline J gene. The V gene is TRBV29, the J gene TRBJ2-4, with no clear D. The CDR3 has 13 residues. V lost 5 bases, J lost 0 bases, and 6 bases lay in between. Germline values: CDR1 MSHET, CDR2 SYDVDS. CDR3 in amino acids: CASSLPSQNTLYF. The sequenced part of the CDR3 DNA is TGTGCTAGCAGTCTGCCTAGTCAAAAC.

Concerning this clone: Gene names are the mouse ones. The read terminates 4 residues ahead of where the CDR3 ends, so the germline J gene completes it. The gene calls are TRBV13-3 and TRBJ2-5; TRBD2 matches at 11 bases. Trimming took 1 base from V and 2 from J; bases not matched to a gene: 3. This CDR3 is built from 16 residues. Germline V gene lookup returns CDR1 NNHDY and CDR2 SYVADS. This chain's CDR3 is CASSDKTGGVQDTQYF. CDR3 DNA (partial): TGTGCCAGCAGTGATAAGACTGGGGGGGTCCAAGAC.

This clone has at least ten counts. The gene symbols are mouse symbols. The read terminates 4 residues ahead of where the CDR3 ends, so the germline J gene completes it. J is TRBJ2-5 and V is TRBV1; 13 nucleotides match TRBD2. Germline V CDR1 and CDR2: NSQYPW, LRSPGD (reference sequence). Trimming removed 1 base from V and 0 bases from J; junction bases left unmatched: 7. This CDR3 spans 19 amino acids. CDR3 sequence: CTCSAVWGTGGVNQDTQYF. Incomplete CDR3 DNA: TGCACCTGCAGTGCAGTGTGGGGGACTGGGGGGGTTAACCAAGAC.

This clone was picked up a small number of times. Genes and germline are mouse. CDR3 sequence: CASSDRGGLDTGQLYF. The CDR3 DNA, read in part, is TGTGCCAGCAGTGATCGGGGGGGCCTGGACACCGGG. The chain carries TRBV13-1 and TRBJ2-2; 8 bases are shared with TRBD2. The CDR3 end lies 4 residues beyond the end of the read and is filled in from the germline J gene. Unmatched junction bases numbered 5, after V lost 1 base and J lost 3 bases. The CDR3 has 16 residues. CDR1 is NSHNY and CDR2 is SYGAGN in the germline V gene.

This clone was observed a handful of times. Mouse gene names and germline throughout. The missing CDR3 end, 3 residues past where the read stops, is filled in from the germline J gene. Other DNA sequences in this specimen translate into the identical CDR3. V gene TRBV5 combines with J gene TRBJ1-6; a weak D match, TRBD1 (5 bases). TRBJ1-6 is recorded as an ORF, its role being uncertain. CDR1 and CDR2 (germline): LGHNA, YNLKQL (reference sequence). Trimming left V 0 bases short and J 7 bases short, with 7 bases between. CDR3 length equals 14 residues. The CDR3 region is CASSQEDRNSPLYF. The DNA read from the CDR3 is TGTGCCAGCAGCCAAGAAGACAGAAATTCGCCC.

This clone showed up just a few times. Genes and germline come from the mouse. Read coverage stops 4 residues before the CDR3 terminus; the germline J gene supplies the remainder. The V and J genes are TRBV1 and TRBJ2-7; 9 nucleotides match TRBD2. Unmatched junction bases numbered 6, after V lost 3 bases and J lost 0 bases. The CDR3 length is 16 residues. CDR1 and CDR2 from the germline V gene are NSQYPW and LRSPGD (reference sequence). CDR3 DNA (partial): TGCACCTGCAGTGCCCAACTGGGGGGCGCCTCCTAT. Its translation: CTCSAQLGGASY. Given in full, the CDR3 is CTCSAQLGGASYEQYF.

In regard to this clone: Mouse gene names apply. The same CDR3 arises from other DNA sequences in this sample as well. CDR3 amino acids: CASSDARYEQYF. The DNA read from the CDR3 is TGTGCCAGCAGTGATGCTCGTTAT. This chain joins TRBV13-1 and TRBJ2-7; the D is unclear. The read ends 4 residues early relative to the CDR3; the germline J gene fills the gap. Germline CDR1 reads NSHNY; CDR2 reads SYGAGN. There are 12 residues in the CDR3.

This clone came up a few times. Genes and germline come from the mouse. The read comes to an end 4 residues before the CDR3 does, leaving the germline J gene to fill in the end. This chain joins TRBV19 and TRBJ1-2, with TRBD1 identical over 10 bases. With 5 bases clipped from V and 3 bases from J, the junction kept 7 bases outside the gene matches. Germline V gives CDR1 FNHDT, CDR2 SITEND (reference sequence). The CDR3 is made up of 15 amino acids. This CDR3 is CASRRGGTGDSDYTF. The sequenced CDR3 bases are TGTGCCAGCAGACGAGGTGGGACAGGGGACTCC.

This clone was counted between two and nine times. Gene names refer to mouse genes. The read comes to an end 4 residues before the CDR3 does, leaving the germline J gene to fill in the end. The V and J genes are TRBV5 and TRBJ1-1; 8 bases fit TRBD1. Germline assignment: CDR1 LGHNA and CDR2 YNLKQL (reference sequence). The CDR3 is 13 amino acids. The part of the CDR3 DNA that was read is TGTGCCAGCAGCCACGGACAGGGAACA. It translates to CASSHGQGT. The whole CDR3 protein reads CASSHGQGTEVFF.

A few counts support this clone. The gene symbols are mouse symbols. Read sequence stops 4 residues before the CDR3 end, and the germline J gene provides the missing end. The chain uses TRBV31 and TRBJ2-3, with D perhaps matching TRBD2 (6 bases). The V and J ends lost 1 base and 0 bases respectively, with 11 bases between them. The CDR3 contains 15 residues. The germline gives CDR1 GKSSPN, CDR2 SITVG. This CDR3 reads CAWSRAGASAETLYF. CDR3 DNA (partial): TGTGCCTGGAGTCGGGCTGGGGCTAGTGCAGAA.

This clone was detected only a few times. Genes and germline come from the mouse. The read falls 4 residues short of the CDR3 end, and the missing part is taken from the germline J gene. The identical CDR3 is also encoded by other nucleotide sequences in the sample. V usage is TRBV13-1 and J usage is TRBJ2-3; 7 bases line up with TRBD1. The germline gives CDR1 NSHNY, CDR2 SYGAGN. V dropped 5 bases and J dropped 0; count of bases not matched to a gene: 3. The CDR3 extends over 14 amino acids. CDR3: CASRDRSSAETLYF. The CDR3 bases that were read are TGTGCCAGCAGGGACAGGTCTAGTGCAGAA.

This clone was counted only a few times. The listed genes are named as in mouse. The missing CDR3 end, 3 residues past where the read stops, is filled in from the germline J gene. The chain employs TRBV19 and TRBJ1-6; TRBD1 aligns across 9 bases. TRBJ1-6 is filed as an ORF, its function uncertain. V gave up 3 bases and J gave up 6 bases; unmatched junction bases: 7. Germline V gives CDR1 FNHDT, CDR2 SITEND (reference sequence). The CDR3 is 16 residues long. CDR3 sequence reads: CASSKGTGPLNSPLYF. Incomplete CDR3 DNA: TGTGCCAGCAGTAAAGGGACAGGGCCACTTAATTCGCCC.